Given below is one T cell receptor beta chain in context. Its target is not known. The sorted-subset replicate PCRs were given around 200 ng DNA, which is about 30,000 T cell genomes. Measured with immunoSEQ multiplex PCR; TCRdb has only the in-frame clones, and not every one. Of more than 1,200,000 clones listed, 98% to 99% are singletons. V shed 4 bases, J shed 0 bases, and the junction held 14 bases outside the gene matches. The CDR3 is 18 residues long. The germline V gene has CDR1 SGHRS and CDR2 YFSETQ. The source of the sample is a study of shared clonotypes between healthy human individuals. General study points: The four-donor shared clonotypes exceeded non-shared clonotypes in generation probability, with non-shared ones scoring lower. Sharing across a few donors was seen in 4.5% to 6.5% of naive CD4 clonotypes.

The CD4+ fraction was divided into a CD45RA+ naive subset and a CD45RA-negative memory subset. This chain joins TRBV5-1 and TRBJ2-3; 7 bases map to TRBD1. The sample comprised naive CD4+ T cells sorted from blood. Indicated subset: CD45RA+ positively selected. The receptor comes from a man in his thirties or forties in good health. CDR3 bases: TGCGCCAGCAGCACGGGGTACCCGACAGGGTCTAGCACAGATACGCAGTATTTT. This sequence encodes CASSTGYPTGSSTDTQYF.